This T cell receptor (beta chain) originates from a study of T cell responses to AZD1222 COVID-19 vaccine. Notes on the study in general: Only a handful of AZD1222 recipients, several in all, had baseline seropositivity. Two doses of AZD1222 preceded a rise in Spike-specific TCR breadth and depth. Vaccine-related CD4 TCRs covered spike, predominating at 160-218 and 743-854. In all cases, repertoires were sampled only after the peak T cell response.

Germline lookup yields CDR1 SNHLY and CDR2 FYNNEI. V was shortened by 5 bases and J by 0 bases, with 10 bases between the two germline ends. There are 15 residues in the CDR3. This clone showed up just once. Its specificity is unknown. The assay was immunoSEQ multiplex PCR, and TCRdb's table has in-frame clones only and misses some. The top ten hold roughly 2.7% of the sample, which has fewer than 130,000 clones, roughly 92% seen once. Specimen: peripheral blood, collected 28 days after the second AZD1222 dose. This clonotype originated in an adult who received the AZD1222 COVID-19 vaccine. The chain links TRBV2 to TRBJ1-4; unclear D gene. The CDR3 nucleotides read TGTGCCAGCAGTTGGACCCGCCCAACTAATGAAAAACTGTTTTTT. Its translation is CASSWTRPTNEKLFF.